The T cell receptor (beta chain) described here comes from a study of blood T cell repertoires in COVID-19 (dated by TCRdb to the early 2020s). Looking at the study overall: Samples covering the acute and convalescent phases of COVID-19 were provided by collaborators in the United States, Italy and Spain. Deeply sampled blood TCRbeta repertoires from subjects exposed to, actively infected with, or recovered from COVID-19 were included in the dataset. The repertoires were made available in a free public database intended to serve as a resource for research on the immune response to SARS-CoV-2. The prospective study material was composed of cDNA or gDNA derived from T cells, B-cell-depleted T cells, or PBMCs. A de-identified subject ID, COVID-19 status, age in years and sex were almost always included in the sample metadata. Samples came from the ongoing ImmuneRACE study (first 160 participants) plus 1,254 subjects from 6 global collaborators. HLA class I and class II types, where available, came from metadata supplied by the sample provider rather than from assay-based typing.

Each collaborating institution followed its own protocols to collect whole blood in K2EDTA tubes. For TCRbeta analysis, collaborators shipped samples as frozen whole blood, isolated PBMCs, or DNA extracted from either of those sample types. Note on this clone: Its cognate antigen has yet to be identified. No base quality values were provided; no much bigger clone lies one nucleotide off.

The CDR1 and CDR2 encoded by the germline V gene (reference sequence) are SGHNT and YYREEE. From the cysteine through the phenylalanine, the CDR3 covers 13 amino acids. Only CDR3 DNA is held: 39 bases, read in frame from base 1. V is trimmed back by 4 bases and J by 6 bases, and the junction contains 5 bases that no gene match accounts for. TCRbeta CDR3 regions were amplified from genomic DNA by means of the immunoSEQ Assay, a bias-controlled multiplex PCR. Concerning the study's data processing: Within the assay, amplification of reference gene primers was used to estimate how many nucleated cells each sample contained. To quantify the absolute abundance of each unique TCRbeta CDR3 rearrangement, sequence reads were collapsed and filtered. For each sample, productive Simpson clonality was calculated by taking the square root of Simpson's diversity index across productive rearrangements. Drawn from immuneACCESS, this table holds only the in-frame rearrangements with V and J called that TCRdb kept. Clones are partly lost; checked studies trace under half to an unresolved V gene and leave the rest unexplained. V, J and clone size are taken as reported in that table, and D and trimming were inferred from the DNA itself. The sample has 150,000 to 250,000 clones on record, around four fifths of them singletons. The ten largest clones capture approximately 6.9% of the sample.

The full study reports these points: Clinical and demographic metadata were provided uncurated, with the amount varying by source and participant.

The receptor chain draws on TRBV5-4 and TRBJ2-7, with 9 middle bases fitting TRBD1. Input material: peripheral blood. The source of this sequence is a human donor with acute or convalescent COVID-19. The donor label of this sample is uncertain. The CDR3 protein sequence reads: CASSHRDRVEQYF. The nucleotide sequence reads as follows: TGTGCCAGCAGCCACCGGGACAGGGTCGAGCAGTACTTC. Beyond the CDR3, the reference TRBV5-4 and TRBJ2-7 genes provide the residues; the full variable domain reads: ETGVTQSPTHLIKTRGQQVTLRCSSQSGHNTVSWYQQALGQGPQFIFQYYREEENGRGNFPPRFSGLQFPNYSSELNVNALELDDSALYLCASSHRDRVEQYFGPGTRLTVT.